The TCR beta chain under discussion was sequenced for a study of graft-versus-host responses after intestinal transplantation. Study-level findings and limits: Allografts from individuals with graft-donor T cell macrochimerism displayed high graft-versus-host to host-versus-graft clonal ratios. The recipient marrow held GvH clones, and some of them showed up first in ileum or blood. Peak GvH clone levels in circulation were associated with early post-transplant HvG declines.

A remark on this clone: The antigen remains undetermined.

Libraries were prepared by immunoSEQ multiplex PCR; TCRdb keeps only in-frame clonotypes and omits some of them. The table lists tens of thousands of clones, about 94% of them singletons, with 0.38% in the top ten. The source material was unstimulated CD4+ T cells sorted from spleen or lymph node cells, sampled before transplant. The sequence derives from a human donor who was the organ donor for an intestinal transplant.

Here the CDR3 DNA reads TGTGCCACGGGACAGGTTGTCCGGCAGCCCCAGCATTTT. Translation gives CATGQVVRQPQHF. J is TRBJ1-5 and V is TRBV6-5; TRBD1 agrees at 8 bases. Germline CDR1 MNHEY, CDR2 SVGAGI. The CDR3 is 13 amino acids. V gave up 10 bases and J gave up 7 bases; unmatched junction bases: 9.